The clone carrying this T cell receptor (beta chain) was observed many times. Its antigen remains unidentified. Whenever a sequencing run was performed, it yielded over 200 million TCR-beta sequences from 15-18 subjects. One entry per CDR3 protein results from TCRdb running MiXCR on the 5' RACE reads. The table has approximately 48,000 distinct CDR3 sequences, roughly 17% seen once. The data belong to a study of neurological immune-mediated disorders. The unsorted libraries originated from 2 million PBMCs that had been stored at -80 C. Points from the study as a whole: HTLV-1-associated myelopathy led in TCR clonal expansion, while multiple sclerosis ranked lowest, below healthy controls.

The sequenced sample consisted of PBMCs. This TCR was sampled from a man between 60 and 75 years old in good health.

CDR3 DNA sequence: TGTGCCAGCAGCCGACAGGGAGGAACTATTTCCGAGCAGTACTTC. It specifies CASSRQGGTISEQYF. The chain combines TRBV3-1 with TRBJ2-7, with a possible D match to TRBD1 (7 bases). The V gene lost 4 bases and the J gene lost 6 bases, with 19 bases spanning the gap. The CDR3 spans 15 residues. Germline values: CDR1 LGHDT, CDR2 YNNKEL (reference sequence).